This T cell receptor beta chain was retrieved from a study of CD8+ T cells in alopecia areata (dated by TCRdb to the late 2010s). For the wider study: Treated patients were enrolled in an open-label pilot trial of oral tofacitinib, 5 to 10 mg twice daily, for moderate-to-severe alopecia areata. Scalp tissue and sorted CD4+ and CD8+ peripheral blood T cells from patchy and totalis/universalis alopecia areata patients and from healthy controls were covered by human TCRbeta sequencing. The RNA source kit depended on sample type: the PAXgene miRNA kit for fixed scalp, the miRNeasy kit for PBMCs, and the RNeasy kit for mouse skin. High-throughput TCRbeta sequencing was used to examine T cell clonal expansion in alopecia areata in both the C3H/HeJ mouse model and human patients. Biopsies were taken from tofacitinib-treated patients at baseline and at 4 and 24 weeks of treatment, and a later scalp biopsy was taken in several of the tofacitinib-treated patients. Clonality in the scalp was compared among normal scalp (n=4), patchy alopecia areata scalp (n=8), and alopecia totalis/universalis scalp (n=8). Amplification of TCRbeta CDR3 regions was done by immunoSEQ multiplex PCR using 35 Vbeta forward primers and 13 Jbeta reverse primers. Tofacitinib was administered for 6 to 18 months, and 6 months of follow-up off drug were then conducted to assess delayed response and recurrence. The paper as a whole reports these results and caveats: Unlike mouse skin, which is dominated by gammadelta T cells, normal human skin has resident alphabeta T cells that are also sequenced, and this complicates analysis of the scalp TCR repertoire. Lesional scalp, especially in alopecia totalis/universalis, showed higher clonality and more expanded CD8+ clones than normal scalp, suggesting antigenic drive. Compared with mice, TCR sequences shared between patients were less clear, possibly partly because of HLA diversity across the patient population.

Details on this clone: There is no known antigen for this receptor. Base quality data are lacking; no much larger clone is found one base away.

Read against the paper, the sample's time point label means: baseline before oral tofacitinib. Lesional scalp punch biopsies and peripheral blood were obtained from alopecia areata patients. PBMCs were isolated by density centrifugation and stained for CD3, CD4 and CD8, after which CD4+ and CD8+ T cells were sorted on a FACSAria. From the cysteine through the phenylalanine, the CDR3 covers 15 amino acids. The read is trimmed to its CDR3 DNA, 45 bases read in frame from base 1. The V end gives up 4 bases and the J end 5 bases, leaving 12 bases in the junction not matched to a gene. CDR1 and CDR2 were assigned from the germline V gene (reference sequence) as SGHNT and YYREEE. Receptor amplification or capture employed the immunoSEQ multiplex PCR assay. RNA was extracted from all samples and reverse transcribed into cDNA as template for TCR sequencing. First-strand cDNA was synthesized using SuperScript III with a 2:1 mix of oligo-dT and random hexamers. A synthetic immune receptor repertoire was used to gauge amplification bias, and whatever bias remained was removed computationally. The original pipeline was this. After raw reads were preprocessed to remove errors, the CDR3 was defined following IMGT conventions as running from the conserved cysteine to phenylalanine. To get clonality, Shannon entropy was normalized by log2 of the number of productive unique TCRs and the result was subtracted from 1. Scalp TCRbeta sequences were cross-referenced with sorted blood CD4 and CD8 repertoires so that the CD4 or CD8 identity of scalp clones could be inferred. In its TCRdb copy, this immuneACCESS table keeps in-frame sequences only and misses some clones. Where compared with another copy, unresolved V genes explain less than half of these, and the others have no known cause. The DNA was the basis for D and trimming; V, J and clone size are from that table. For this sample there are around 65,000 clones; under 55% appear just once. The leading ten clones occupy 15% to 20% of the sample.

This chain is built from TRBV5-4 and TRBJ2-7, with TRBD2 identical over 7 junction bases. This material consisted of CD8+ T cells sorted from blood, taken at week 0. This clonotype was obtained from a human donor with alopecia areata. The nucleotides read TGTGCCAGCAGCCCGAGGGGAGGGGTCACCCACGAGCAGTACTTC. The translation is CASSPRGGVTHEQYF. Reference TRBV5-4 and TRBJ2-7 proteins supply the regions before and after the CDR3; the full variable domain is: ETGVTQSPTHLIKTRGQQVTLRCSSQSGHNTVSWYQQALGQGPQFIFQYYREEENGRGNFPPRFSGLQFPNYSSELNVNALELDDSALYLCASSPRGGVTHEQYFGPGTRLTVT.